Listed here is a single T cell receptor beta chain. Germline V gene sequence: CDR1 MGHDK, CDR2 SYGVNS. With 4 bases removed from V and 0 bases from J, the gap between germline ends came to 7 bases. This CDR3 spans 14 amino acids. The sample is drawn from a study of blood T cell repertoires in COVID-19. Whole-study context: From T cells, B-cell-depleted T cells, or PBMCs came the material, which was cDNA or gDNA.

Method: immunoSEQ multiplex PCR; TCRdb's copy keeps in-frame clones and lacks some. This repertoire shows under 75,000 clones, 75% to 80% found once; its top ten account for 50%. The TCR originated in a woman older than 75 with acute or convalescent COVID-19. The chain employs TRBV25-1 and TRBJ2-1; no definite D call. What was sequenced was peripheral blood. CDR3 sequence reads: CASSGYYSYNEQFF. Here the CDR3 DNA reads TGTGCCAGCAGTGGGTACTACTCCTACAATGAGCAGTTCTTC.